This T cell receptor (beta chain) was identified during a study of shared clonotypes between healthy human individuals. Study-wide context: For every donor, three CD4 naive, three CD4 memory, two CD8 naive and one CD8 memory plates were used.

The authors loaded roughly 200 ng DNA, 25,000 to 30,000 T cell genomes, into sorted-subset replicate PCRs. Some clones are missing from TCRdb's copy, which holds only in-frame ones; the method was immunoSEQ multiplex PCR. The table records over 300,000 clones, around 87% of them present only once. Per germline, CDR1 SEHNR and CDR2 FQNEAQ (reference sequence). V gave up 2 bases and J gave up 2 bases, with 6 bases separating them. CDR3 length equals 14 residues. The chain uses TRBV7-9 and TRBJ2-2; no firm D call. The source is a man aged 18 to 30 in good health. Sequenced input: memory CD8+ T cells sorted from blood. Subset: CD45RO+ cells pooled with CCR7-negative TemRA cells. CDR3 residues: CASSLSHNTGELFF. The CDR3 DNA reads as TGTGCCAGCAGCTTATCCCATAACACCGGGGAGCTGTTTTTT.